This T cell receptor (beta chain) was identified during a study of beta chain features in type 1 diabetes (dated by TCRdb to about 2018). About the investigation overall: Mean age, gender distribution, total cell number and subset yield were not different between patients and healthy donors. In the study, TCRB repertoires of sorted circulating CD4+ T cell subsets from recently diagnosed type 1 diabetes patients were compared with those of matched healthy donors. A total of approximately 100 million sorted cells were examined across all samples, and the number of cells per subset was strongly correlated with RNA yield. Whereas all 28 donors provided naive and central memory subsets, regulatory and stem cell-like memory subsets were isolated from just 8 patients and roughly eight healthy donors. What the authors observed across the whole study: A moderate but significant shortening of TCRB CDR3 length was observed in type 1 diabetes patients in all four CD4+ subsets. At VDJ recombination sites, type 1 diabetes patients had fewer insertions and more deleted nucleotides, which implies abnormalities in thymic rearrangement. Because small numbers of individuals were included in the HLA sub-analyses, any influence of HLA type on TCRB rearrangement was left unresolved. Naive, central memory and regulatory TCRB repertoires appeared to be more similar among patients than among healthy donors. Shorter templates might have been favored by PCR, but patient and control samples were amplified and corrected together, so both groups would have been affected equally by any skew. Sequencing cDNA rather than genomic DNA could over-represent highly expressing activated cells, although activation and CD3 levels did not differ between groups.

This clone was detected a few times. This receptor's antigen is unknown. No much larger clone is present one base from it, and per-base qualities are unavailable. The CDR3 spans 18 residues, from the cysteine through the phenylalanine. The only DNA kept is the CDR3, 54 bases in frame from the first base. The germline V gene yields MDHEN for CDR1 and SYDVKM for CDR2. Germline trimming amounts to 6 bases on V and 2 bases on J, with 17 as the count of junction bases outside the gene matches. Each donor gave one peripheral blood draw, averaging roughly 100 mL, which was collected into heparinised tubes. Using a panel that included CD45RO, CCR7, CD25, CD127, CD95 and CD27, naive, central memory, regulatory and stem cell-like memory CD4+ T cells were sorted on a BD FACSAria II. A purity above 95% was achieved for all sorted populations. PBMCs were isolated immediately by Lymphoprep density gradient centrifugation and stained directly without culture. So that batch effects would be minimized, each experiment stained and sorted samples in pairs, pairing one healthy donor with one patient.

All of the isolated RNA was reverse transcribed with the High Capacity cDNA Reverse Transcription Kit, so expressed TCRB transcripts were sequenced. Deep immunoSEQ sequencing was applied to naive, central memory and regulatory T cell samples, giving an average of about 3.57 million total reads per sample. Sorted cells were lysed in RLT buffer and RNA was extracted with DNase-treated RNeasy Micro or Mini kits, depending on cell number. To prevent cross-contamination, every cell subset was processed on its own, while patient and healthy donor samples were processed together. TCRB sequences were amplified from cDNA with the immunoSEQ multiplex PCR, producing 87-bp fragments spanning the CDR3 region. Amplicons were sequenced on the Illumina HiSeq platform. The paper's processing steps were these. PCR bias was corrected computationally using synthetic template baselines, and reads within Hamming distance 2 were collapsed, with unmergeable singletons discarded. Reads were aligned against IMGT to assign V, D and J genes, CDR3 length and insertions or deletions at six rearrangement sites. Within each subset, clonotype counts were normalized to sorted cell number, and only after that were true diversity and Gini coefficients computed with the tcR R package. The overlap coefficient, calculated on TCRB nucleotide sequences, was used to quantify repertoire sharing. Here the immuneACCESS table is served through TCRdb, limited to in-frame sequences with V and J called. Missing clones are a known gap in these copies; in checked studies unresolved V genes cover under half, and the rest lacks a known reason. The V and J calls and the clone size are those of that table, but D and trimming were determined from the DNA. Across this sample there are about 160,000 clones, with approximately 8.4% seen only once. Clones ranked in the top ten supply roughly 0.46% of the sample.

This receptor was identified in a man between 18 and 35 years old with type 1 diabetes. Sequenced: central memory CD4+ T cells from blood. The V and J genes are TRBV28 and TRBJ2-3, with 7 bases in between that match TRBD2. The CDR3 protein sequence reads: CASSSSGSGRGVTDTQYF. The DNA is TGTGCCAGCAGCTCTTCGGGCTCTGGACGGGGGGTCACAGATACGCAGTATTTT.